One sample yielded the 31 T cell receptor beta chains listed below, sequenced in a study of shared clonotypes between healthy human individuals. Naive CD8 cells lacked CD45RO, underwent positive selection for CCR7 and left out terminally differentiated effector memory CD45RA+ cells. The repertoire was sequenced with immunoSEQ multiplex PCR; TCRdb's copy has only in-frame clones and lacks some. The data hold around 1,900,000 clones, with 93% observed a single time. Specimen: naive CD8+ T cells from PBMCs. The receptors here all came from a man in his late teens or twenties in good health. Some clones in this sample may be carry-over from other donors' samples.

The J gene is TRBJ1-2, the V gene TRBV5-4; no reliable D call. V was pared by 0 bases and J by 1 base, with 13 bases between. The CDR3 loop spans 16 amino acids. In germline, CDR1 is SGHNT, CDR2 YYREEE (reference sequence). The CDR3 nucleotides read TGTGCCAGCAGCTTGGATCTAGCCAGCCTTAACTATGGCTACACCTTC. It is translated as CASSLDLASLNYGYTF.

The V and J genes are TRBV4-3 and TRBJ2-1; D is unclear. Germline V gene lookup returns CDR1 LGHNA and CDR2 YSLEER. V lost 0 bases and J lost 7, with 10 bases in between. The CDR3 runs 14 residues. The CDR3 sequence: CASSQDSQWNEQFF. The CDR3 DNA reads as TGCGCCAGCAGCCAAGATTCCCAGTGGAATGAGCAGTTCTTC.

This chain connects TRBV7-9 to TRBJ2-5; 7 bases line up with TRBD2. The trim removed 4 bases at V and 2 bases at J, leaving 7 bases unmatched. This CDR3 has 15 residues. In germline, CDR1 is SEHNR, CDR2 FQNEAQ (reference sequence). The CDR3 DNA is TGTGCCAGCAGCTCTCCACTAGCGCCTCAAGAGACCCAGTACTTC. This encodes CASSSPLAPQETQYF.

Worth noting for this clone: Other DNA sequences in this specimen translate into the identical CDR3. This chain links TRBV5-6 with TRBJ2-1; TRBD1 is a possible D gene (5 bases). This CDR3 region has 15 residues. Trimming removed 0 bases at V and 2 bases at J, with 9 bases between. The V gene's germline CDR1 is SGHDT and CDR2 YYEEEE. CDR3 region: CASSLGRTTYNEQFF. DNA for the CDR3: TGTGCCAGCAGCTTGGGTCGGACAACCTACAATGAGCAGTTCTTC.

V gene TRBV28 combines with J gene TRBJ2-5; D might be TRBD2 (5 bases). This CDR3 comprises 16 residues. V was cut by 5 bases and J by 4 bases, with 20 bases left in between. Germline V lookup: CDR1 MDHEN, CDR2 SYDVKM. CDR3 sequence: CASSALRVRAGETQYF. The CDR3 nucleotides are TGTGCCAGCAGTGCCCTCCGGGTGAGGGCGGGAGAGACCCAGTACTTC.

This chain joins TRBV14 and TRBJ1-2; D call uncertain. The length of the CDR3 is 14 residues. CDR1 and CDR2 from the germline V gene are SGHDN and FVKESK. The germline V and J ends were trimmed by 1 base and 0 bases, with 6 bases remaining between them. The CDR3 protein is CASSQVQTNYGYTF. CDR3 coding DNA: TGTGCCAGCAGCCAAGTTCAGACTAACTATGGCTACACCTTC. Full variable domain (remainder filled in from reference TRBV14 and TRBJ1-2): EAGVTQFPSHSVIEKGQTVTLRCDPISGHDNLYWYRRVMGKEIKFLLHFVKESKQDESGMPNNRFLAERTGGTYSTLKVQPAELEDSGVYFCASSQVQTNYGYTFGSGTRLTVV.

V usage is TRBV7-3 and J usage is TRBJ2-1; D unclear. V dropped 1 base and J dropped 0 bases, with 10 bases sitting between them. CDR3 length: 16 amino acids. Per the germline V gene, CDR1 is SGHTA and CDR2 is FQGTGA. In nucleotides, the CDR3 is TGTGCCAGCAGCTTAATTTCCCTTAACTCCTACAATGAGCAGTTCTTC. It translates to CASSLISLNSYNEQFF.

A note on this clone: Other DNA variants within this sample encode the same CDR3. The genes are TRBV28 and TRBJ2-2, with 9 positions matching TRBD1. Trimming removed 6 bases from V and 2 bases from J; junction bases left unmatched: 1. CDR1 and CDR2 from the germline V gene are MDHEN and SYDVKM. This CDR3 contains 14 residues. DNA of the CDR3: TGTGCCAGCAGGGACAGGGGAAACACCGGGGAGCTGTTTTTT. Its translation: CASRDRGNTGELFF. The full variable domain, its missing parts supplied by reference TRBV28 and TRBJ2-2, is DVKVTQSSRYLVKRTGEKVFLECVQDMDHENMFWYRQDPGLGLRLIYFSYDVKMKEKGDIPEGYSVSREKKERFSLILESASTNQTSMYLCASRDRGNTGELFFGEGSRLTVL.

V and J are TRBV7-9 and TRBJ2-7; 7 bases agree with TRBD2. Germline V gives CDR1 SEHNR, CDR2 FQNEAQ (reference sequence). CDR3 length: 14 residues. V trimming: 2 bases; J trimming: 5 bases; junction bases outside the gene matches: 6. Here the CDR3 DNA reads TGTGCCAGCAGCTTATCGGGAGGCGGGGACGAGCAGTACTTC. Protein product: CASSLSGGGDEQYF.

The chain joins TRBV19 to TRBJ2-1; unclear D gene. V was pared by 5 bases and J by 4 bases, with 15 bases between. The CDR3 is made up of 15 amino acids. Germline V CDR1 and CDR2: LNHDA, SQIVND (reference sequence). The CDR3 spells CASSLRPISYNEQFF. CDR3 coding DNA: TGTGCCAGTAGTTTACGACCTATTTCTTACAATGAGCAGTTCTTC.

The chain recombines TRBV9 with TRBJ2-5; D possibly corresponds to TRBD2 (6 bases). Trimming stripped 4 bases from V and 3 bases from J, with 19 bases between. CDR1 is SGDLS and CDR2 is YYNGEE in the germline V gene. CDR3 size: 16 residues. The CDR3 DNA sequence: TGTGCCAGCAGCCCCCCAGTGGACTACTCCAAAGAGACCCAGTACTTC. It specifies CASSPPVDYSKETQYF.

The rearrangement uses TRBV28 and TRBJ2-7, with D perhaps matching TRBD2 (6 bases). Trimming stripped 1 base from V and 6 bases from J, with 10 bases between. This CDR3 contains 13 residues. Germline values: CDR1 MDHEN, CDR2 SYDVKM. CDR3 DNA: TGTGCCAGCAGTTTATCCCAGGGAGGCGAGCAGTACTTC. Translation gives CASSLSQGGEQYF.

This clone was counted a single time. The V and J genes are TRBV15 and TRBJ1-4; D is perhaps TRBD1 (5 bases). V was trimmed by 8 bases and J by 4 bases, leaving 14 bases between them. The CDR3 covers 14 residues. The germline V gene has CDR1 LNHNV and CDR2 YYDKDF (reference sequence). In DNA form, the CDR3 reads TGTGCCACCCGCCTGAACAGGATTAATGAAAAACTGTTTTTT. Protein sequence: CATRLNRINEKLFF.

The chain recombines TRBV7-8 with TRBJ1-1, with D possibly being TRBD1 (5 bases). The CDR3 is 14 amino acids. The V end lost 5 bases, the J end lost 6 bases, and 16 bases lay between the germline ends. Germline V gives CDR1 SGHVS, CDR2 FQNEAQ. The CDR3 here is CASSVNGGFAEAFF. CDR3 sequence (DNA): TGTGCCAGCAGCGTAAACGGGGGGTTCGCTGAAGCTTTCTTT.

The chain is built from TRBV28 and TRBJ2-7, with 8 bases identical to TRBD1. The CDR3 has 15 residues. Germline lookup yields CDR1 MDHEN and CDR2 SYDVKM. Trimming removed 3 bases from V and 4 bases from J; junction bases left unmatched: 8. The CDR3 DNA reads as TGTGCCAGCAGTTTCTCGCGAGACAGGGGTTACGAGCAGTACTTC. This translates into CASSFSRDRGYEQYF.

The chain recombines TRBV5-6 with TRBJ2-1, with TRBD1 matching over 7 bases. V trimming: 4 bases; J trimming: 7 bases; junction bases outside the gene matches: 5. This CDR3 is 13 amino acids long. CDR1 SGHDT and CDR2 YYEEEE come from the germline V gene. The CDR3, as DNA: TGTGCCAGCAGCCCGACAGGGAGAAATGAGCAGTTCTTC. Translated: CASSPTGRNEQFF.

Concerning this clone: This CDR3 is also generated by other DNA sequences in the sample. The CDR3 DNA follows: TGTGCCAGCAGCTTGGGACGGACCTACGAGCAGTACTTC. This translates into CASSLGRTYEQYF. The V and J genes are TRBV7-2 and TRBJ2-7, with D perhaps given as TRBD1 or TRBD2 (5 bases each). The V end was cut by 3 bases, the J end by 2 bases, with 8 bases between. From germline, CDR1 is SGHTA and CDR2 FQGNSA. The CDR3 totals 13 residues. The variable domain in full, completed from reference TRBV7-2 and TRBJ2-7, reads GAGVSQSPSNKVTEKGKDVELRCDPISGHTALYWYRQSLGQGLEFLIYFQGNSAPDKSGLPSDRFSAERTGGSVSTLTIQRTQQEDSAVYLCASSLGRTYEQYFGPGTRLTVT.

The chain employs TRBV7-9 and TRBJ1-3; D ambiguous. The V end lost 4 bases, the J end lost 5 bases, and 12 bases lay between the germline ends. Germline-derived CDR1 and CDR2 are SEHNR and FQNEAQ (reference sequence). The CDR3 is 14 residues long. CDR3 in DNA: TGTGCCAGCAGCTGGGCGGCGGAGAGAAACACCATATATTTT. Protein: CASSWAAERNTIYF. Combining the CDR3 with reference TRBV7-9 and TRBJ1-3 gives the whole variable domain DTGVSQNPRHKITKRGQNVTFRCDPISEHNRLYWYRQTLGQGPEFLTYFQNEAQLEKSRLLSDRFSAERPKGSFSTLEIQRTEQGDSAMYLCASSWAAERNTIYFGEGSWLTVV.

The chain couples TRBV27 to TRBJ2-1, with 8 bases identical to TRBD2. CDR3 length: 14 residues. V was clipped by 6 bases and J by 8 bases; unmatched bases: 9. CDR1 MNHEY and CDR2 SMNVEV come from the germline V gene (reference sequence). In nucleotides, the CDR3 is TGTGCCAGCAGGCCGAGGACTAGCATATATGAGCAGTTCTTC. Its protein product is CASRPRTSIYEQFF.

This sequence joins TRBV19 and TRBJ1-5; D possibly corresponds to TRBD1 (6 bases). Looked up from germline, CDR1 is LNHDA and CDR2 is SQIVND (reference sequence). This CDR3 has 13 residues. V gave up 7 bases and J gave up 4 bases, with 11 bases separating them. CDR3 DNA sequence: TGTGCCAGTAAGGGCAGGGGTAATCAGCCCCAGCATTTT. It yields the protein CASKGRGNQPQHF.

V and J are TRBV11-2 and TRBJ2-1; either TRBD1 or TRBD2 may fit D (6 bases each). The V gene's germline CDR1 is SGHAT and CDR2 FQNNGV. Trimming removed 5 bases at V and 2 bases at J, with 19 bases between. This CDR3 has 17 amino acids. The CDR3 DNA is TGTGCCAGCAGCCTACGGACAGCTGGGGGGCCCTACAATGAGCAGTTCTTC. This translates into CASSLRTAGGPYNEQFF.

The rearrangement links TRBV29-1 to TRBJ2-5, with TRBD2 as a possible D gene (5 bases). The CDR3 has 13 amino acids. Trimming removed 8 bases at V and 4 bases at J, with 17 bases between. Germline V CDR1 and CDR2: SQVTM, ANQGSEA. CDR3 sequence (DNA): TGCAGCCTCTTGACTACCTCCGTAGAGACCCAGTACTTC. Amino acids: CSLLTTSVETQYF.

This chain connects TRBV5-6 to TRBJ2-7; the D is unclear. Germline CDR1 SGHDT, CDR2 YYEEEE. Between the trimmed V and J ends, which lost 1 base and 7 bases, there was a span of 27 bases. CDR3 size: 18 residues. The DNA for the CDR3 is TGTGCCAGCAGCTTGTTTTATTATGCGGCTCTAGGTCCGGATGAGCAGTACTTC. Its translation is CASSLFYYAALGPDEQYF.

The J gene is TRBJ1-1, the V gene TRBV7-2, with a possible D match to TRBD1 (5 bases). V lost 3 bases and J lost 0, with 8 bases in between. The CDR3 sequence is 14 residues long. From germline, CDR1 is SGHTA and CDR2 FQGNSA. DNA for the CDR3: TGTGCCAGCAGCTTGACAGTAATGAACACTGAAGCTTTCTTT. Protein: CASSLTVMNTEAFF.

This clone was detected only once. The gene calls are TRBV25-1 and TRBJ2-5; TRBD2 is a possible D gene (6 bases). The CDR3 is made up of 11 amino acids. CDR1 is MGHDK, CDR2 SYGVNS, per germline. V gave up 6 bases and J gave up 4 bases, with 6 bases separating them. The CDR3 spells CASRGGETQYF. CDR3 DNA sequence: TGTGCCAGCAGGGGGGGAGAGACCCAGTACTTC.

In regard to this clone: In the same sample, other DNA sequences code for this CDR3. V is TRBV5-4 and J is TRBJ1-2; 7 bases align to TRBD1. Trimming at V came to 4 bases and at J to 4 bases, leaving 7 bases not matched to a gene. The CDR3 runs to 14 residues. The germline V gene has CDR1 SGHNT and CDR2 YYREEE (reference sequence). The CDR3 here is CASSLGTAPYGYTF. Written as DNA, the CDR3 is TGTGCCAGCAGCCTCGGGACAGCGCCCTATGGCTACACCTTC. Full variable domain (outside the CDR3, taken from reference TRBV5-4 and TRBJ1-2): ETGVTQSPTHLIKTRGQQVTLRCSSQSGHNTVSWYQQALGQGPQFIFQYYREEENGRGNFPPRFSGLQFPNYSSELNVNALELDDSALYLCASSLGTAPYGYTFGSGTRLTVV.

The chain has TRBV6-6 and TRBJ1-2, with a tentative D call TRBD1 (5 bases). V was trimmed by 5 bases and J by 6 bases, leaving 19 bases between them. CDR1 is MNHNY and CDR2 is SVGAGI in the germline V gene (reference sequence). The CDR3 has 15 residues. CDR3 sequence: CASSTWTPMGHGYTF. The CDR3 DNA sequence: TGTGCCAGCAGTACTTGGACCCCAATGGGGCATGGCTACACCTTC.

This clone was detected once. The chain uses TRBV10-3 and TRBJ2-6, with TRBD2 identical over 11 bases. The CDR3 covers 17 residues. Per germline, CDR1 ENHRY and CDR2 SYGVKD. J was trimmed by 0 bases and V by 7 bases; bases with no gene match: 5. The CDR3 DNA is TGTGCCATCATGGGGACTAGCGGAGGCTCTGGGGCCAACGTCCTGACTTTC. Protein product: CAIMGTSGGSGANVLTF.

This chain's CDR3 is CASRGDLRDTQYF. The CDR3 nucleotides read TGCGCCAGCAGGGGAGATCTTAGAGATACGCAGTATTTT. The J gene is TRBJ2-3, the V gene TRBV5-1; D is possibly TRBD2 (5 bases). Trimming cost V 5 bases and J 5 bases, with 12 bases left between them. The CDR3 length is 13 residues. Germline V gene lookup returns CDR1 SGHRS and CDR2 YFSETQ.

DNA for the CDR3: TGTGCCTGGAACCTGCATCTCCCTGTAGACGAGCAGTACTTC. As protein: CAWNLHLPVDEQYF. V usage is TRBV30 and J usage is TRBJ2-5; D unclear. The J call is in doubt because the DNA end fits TRBJ2-7 better. From germline, CDR1 is GTSNPN and CDR2 SVGIG (reference sequence). This CDR3 is 14 amino acids long.

This clone was recorded once. This rearrangement joins TRBV6-5 to TRBJ1-1; D possibly corresponds to TRBD1 (5 bases). The V end was cut by 2 bases, the J end by 11 bases, with 15 bases between. CDR1 and CDR2 (germline): MNHEY, SVGAGI. The CDR3 runs 13 residues. This CDR3 is CASSYGADTEAFF. The CDR3 coding sequence is TGTGCCAGCAGTTACGGGGCCGATACGGAGGCTTTCTTT.